This T cell receptor beta chain was captured in a study of tumor and adjacent non-tumor tissue in lung cancer. Study-level background: On average, productive TCRbeta reads reached roughly 3.9 million per sample. Study-level points and caveats: TCR diversity was significantly greater in tumor than normal lung tissue.

On this clonotype: Its cognate antigen is unknown. This may arise from a read error, as a much more abundant clone is one base away. The conserved closing phenylalanine or tryptophan is absent in this CDR3, likely reflecting a read error.

TCRbeta libraries were built with three rounds of nested PCR, modified from ARM-PCR. TCRdb re-called the multiplex PCR reads through MiXCR, storing one row per CDR3 protein. The sample yields about 50,000 distinct CDR3 sequences, 74% seen once. This sample's RNA came from whole unsorted tissue. This non-tumor lung sample came from over 3 cm beyond the tumor edge. Chemotherapy-naive patients with new lung cancer underwent thoracic surgery in China, August–November 2014. The receptor was derived from a woman aged 60-75 years with non-small cell lung cancer. Sequenced sample: distant non-tumor lung tissue.

As DNA, the CDR3 is TGCAGTGCTAGCGGCGGGCGTGAAGCTTTCATT. Its translation is CSASGGREAFI. V is TRBV20-1 and J is TRBJ1-1; no reliable D call. Trimming pared 3 bases from V and 7 bases from J, leaving 9 bases between. CDR3 length: 11 residues. The germline CDR1 and CDR2 sequences are DFQATT and SNEGSKA (reference sequence).